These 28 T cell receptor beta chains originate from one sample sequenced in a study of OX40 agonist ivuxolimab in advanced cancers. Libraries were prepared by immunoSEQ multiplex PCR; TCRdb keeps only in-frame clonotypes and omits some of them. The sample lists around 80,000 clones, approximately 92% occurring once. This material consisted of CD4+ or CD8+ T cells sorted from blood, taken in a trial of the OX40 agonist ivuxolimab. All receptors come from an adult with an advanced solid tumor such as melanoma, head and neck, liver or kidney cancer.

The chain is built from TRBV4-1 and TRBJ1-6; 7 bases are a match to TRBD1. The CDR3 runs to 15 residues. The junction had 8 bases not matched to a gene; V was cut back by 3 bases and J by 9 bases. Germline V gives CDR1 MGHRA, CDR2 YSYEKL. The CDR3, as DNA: TGCGCCAGCAGCCAGAGGGGGCAGGGGAGTTCACCCCTCCACTTT. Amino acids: CASSQRGQGSSPLHF.

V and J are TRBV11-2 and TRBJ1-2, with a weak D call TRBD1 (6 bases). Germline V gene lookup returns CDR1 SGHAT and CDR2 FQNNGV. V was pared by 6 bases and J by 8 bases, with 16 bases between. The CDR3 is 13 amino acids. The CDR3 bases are TGTGCCAGCAGAGGGGGTGTCGGGGTCGGCTACACCTTC. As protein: CASRGGVGVGYTF.

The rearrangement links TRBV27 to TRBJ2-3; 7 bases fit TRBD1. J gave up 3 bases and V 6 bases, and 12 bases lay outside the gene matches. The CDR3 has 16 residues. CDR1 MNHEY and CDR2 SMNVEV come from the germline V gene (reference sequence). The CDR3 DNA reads TGTGCCAGCAGCATCTCCCAGGGGGACGGTACAGATACGCAGTATTTT. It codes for CASSISQGDGTDTQYF.

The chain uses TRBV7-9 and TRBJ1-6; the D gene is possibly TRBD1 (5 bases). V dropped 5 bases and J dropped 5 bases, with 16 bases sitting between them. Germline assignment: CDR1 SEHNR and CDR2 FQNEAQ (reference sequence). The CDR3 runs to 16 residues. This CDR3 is CASSGGSKGNNSPLHF. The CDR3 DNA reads TGTGCCAGCAGCGGGGGAAGTAAGGGAAATAATTCACCCCTCCACTTT.

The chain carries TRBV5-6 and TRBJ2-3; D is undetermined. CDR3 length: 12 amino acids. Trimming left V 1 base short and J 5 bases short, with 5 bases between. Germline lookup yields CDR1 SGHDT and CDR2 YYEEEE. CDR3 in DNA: TGTGCCAGCAGCTTGCATATAGATACGCAGTATTTT. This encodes CASSLHIDTQYF.

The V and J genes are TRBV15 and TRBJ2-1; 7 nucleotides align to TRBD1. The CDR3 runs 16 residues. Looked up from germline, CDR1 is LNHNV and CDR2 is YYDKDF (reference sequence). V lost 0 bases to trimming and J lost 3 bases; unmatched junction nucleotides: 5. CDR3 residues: CATSRDRNRGYNEQFF. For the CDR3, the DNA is TGTGCCACCAGCAGAGATCGGAACAGGGGCTACAATGAGCAGTTCTTC.

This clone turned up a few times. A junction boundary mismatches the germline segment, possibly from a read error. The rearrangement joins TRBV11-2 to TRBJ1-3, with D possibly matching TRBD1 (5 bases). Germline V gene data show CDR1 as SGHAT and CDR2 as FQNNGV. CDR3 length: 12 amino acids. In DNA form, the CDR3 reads TGTGCCAGCAGCGCCTGGGCGGGACCCCTGGATTTT. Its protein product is CASSAWAGPLDF. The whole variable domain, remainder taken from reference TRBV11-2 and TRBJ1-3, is EAGVAQSPRYKIIEKRQSVAFWCNPISGHATLYWYQQILGQGPKLLIQFQNNGVVDDSQLPKDRFSAERLKGVDSTLKIQPAKLEDSAVYLCASSAWAGPLDFGEGSWLTVV.

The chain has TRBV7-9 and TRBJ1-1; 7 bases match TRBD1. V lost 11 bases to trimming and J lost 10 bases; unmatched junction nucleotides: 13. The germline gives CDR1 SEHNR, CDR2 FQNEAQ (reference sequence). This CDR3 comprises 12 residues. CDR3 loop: CAQEETGLTAFF. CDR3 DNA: TGTGCCCAGGAGGAGACAGGGTTAACAGCTTTCTTT.

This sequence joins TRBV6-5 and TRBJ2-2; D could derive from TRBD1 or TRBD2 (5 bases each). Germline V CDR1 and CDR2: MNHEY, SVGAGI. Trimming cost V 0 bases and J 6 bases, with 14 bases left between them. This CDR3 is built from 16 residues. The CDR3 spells CASSYSVGERAGELFF. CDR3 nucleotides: TGTGCCAGCAGTTACTCTGTGGGGGAACGGGCCGGGGAGCTGTTTTTT.

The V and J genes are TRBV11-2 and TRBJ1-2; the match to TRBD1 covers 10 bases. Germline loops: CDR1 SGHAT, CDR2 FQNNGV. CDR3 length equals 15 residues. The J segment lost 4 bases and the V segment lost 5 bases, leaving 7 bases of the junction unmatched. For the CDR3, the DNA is TGTGCCAGCAGCCAGGACAGGGGGATTAGCTATGGCTACACCTTC. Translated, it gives CASSQDRGISYGYTF.

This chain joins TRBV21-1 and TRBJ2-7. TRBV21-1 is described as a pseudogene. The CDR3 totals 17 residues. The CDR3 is CASSKWGGDGSSYEQYF. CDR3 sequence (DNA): TGTGCCAGCAGCAAATGGGGTGGAGACGGCAGCTCCTACGAGCAGTACTTC.

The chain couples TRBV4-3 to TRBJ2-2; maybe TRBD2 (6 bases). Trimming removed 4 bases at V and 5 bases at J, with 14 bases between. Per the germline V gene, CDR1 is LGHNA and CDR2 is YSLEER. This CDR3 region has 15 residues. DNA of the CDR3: TGCGCCAGCAGCCCAAAGACTAGAGGAACCGGGGAGCTGTTTTTT. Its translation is CASSPKTRGTGELFF.

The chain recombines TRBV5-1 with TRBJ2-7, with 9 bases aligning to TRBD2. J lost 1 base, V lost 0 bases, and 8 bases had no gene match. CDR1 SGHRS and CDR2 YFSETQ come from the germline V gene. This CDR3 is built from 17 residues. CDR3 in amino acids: CASSLGLAGLLSYEQYF. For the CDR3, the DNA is TGCGCCAGCAGCTTGGGGCTAGCGGGGCTCTTATCCTACGAGCAGTACTTC.

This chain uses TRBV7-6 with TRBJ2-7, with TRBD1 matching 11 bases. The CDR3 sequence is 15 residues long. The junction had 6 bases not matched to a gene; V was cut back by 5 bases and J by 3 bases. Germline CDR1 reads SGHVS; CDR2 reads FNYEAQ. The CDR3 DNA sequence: TGTGCCAGCAGCCCTGGGACAGGGGGTGTCTACGAGCAGTACTTC. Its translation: CASSPGTGGVYEQYF.

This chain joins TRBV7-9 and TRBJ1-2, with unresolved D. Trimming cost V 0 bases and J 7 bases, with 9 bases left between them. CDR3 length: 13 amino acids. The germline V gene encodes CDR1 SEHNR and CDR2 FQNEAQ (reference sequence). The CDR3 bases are TGTGCCAGCAGCTTAGCCTACCTTTCTGGCTACACCTTC. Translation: CASSLAYLSGYTF.

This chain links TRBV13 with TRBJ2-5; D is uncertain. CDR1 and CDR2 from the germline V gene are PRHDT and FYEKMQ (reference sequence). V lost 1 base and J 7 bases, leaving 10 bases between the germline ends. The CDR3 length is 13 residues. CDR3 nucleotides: TGTGCCAGCAGCTTAGCCAGCCTAGGGACCCAGTACTTC. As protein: CASSLASLGTQYF.

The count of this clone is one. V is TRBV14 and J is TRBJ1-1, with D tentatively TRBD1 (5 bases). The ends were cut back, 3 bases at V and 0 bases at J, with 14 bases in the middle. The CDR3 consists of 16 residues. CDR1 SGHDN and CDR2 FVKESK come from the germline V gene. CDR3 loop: CASSQMREGMNTEAFF. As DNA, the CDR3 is TGTGCCAGCAGCCAGATGAGGGAGGGGATGAACACTGAAGCTTTCTTT.

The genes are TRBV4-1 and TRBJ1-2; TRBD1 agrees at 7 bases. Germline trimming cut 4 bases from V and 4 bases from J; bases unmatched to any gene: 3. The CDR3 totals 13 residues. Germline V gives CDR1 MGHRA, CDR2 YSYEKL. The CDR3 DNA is TGCGCCAGCAGCCGTCAGGGGGGCTATGGCTACACCTTC. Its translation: CASSRQGGYGYTF.

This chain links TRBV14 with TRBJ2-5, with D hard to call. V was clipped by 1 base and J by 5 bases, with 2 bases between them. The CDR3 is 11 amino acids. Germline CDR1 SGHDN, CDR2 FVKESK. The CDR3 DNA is TGTGCCAGCAGCCAAGTGGAGACCCAGTACTTC. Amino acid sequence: CASSQVETQYF.

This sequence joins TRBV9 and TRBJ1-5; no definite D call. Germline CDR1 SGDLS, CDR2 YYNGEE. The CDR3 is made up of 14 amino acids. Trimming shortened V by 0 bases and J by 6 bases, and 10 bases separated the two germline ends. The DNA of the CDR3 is TGTGCCAGCAGCGTAGGGTCTGGTGTTCAGCCCCAGCATTTT. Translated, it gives CASSVGSGVQPQHF.

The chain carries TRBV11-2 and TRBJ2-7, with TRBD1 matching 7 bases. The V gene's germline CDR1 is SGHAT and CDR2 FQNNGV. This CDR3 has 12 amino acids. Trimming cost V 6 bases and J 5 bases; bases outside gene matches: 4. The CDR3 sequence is CASRLGQNEQYF. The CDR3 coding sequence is TGTGCCAGCAGGCTGGGACAGAACGAGCAGTACTTC.

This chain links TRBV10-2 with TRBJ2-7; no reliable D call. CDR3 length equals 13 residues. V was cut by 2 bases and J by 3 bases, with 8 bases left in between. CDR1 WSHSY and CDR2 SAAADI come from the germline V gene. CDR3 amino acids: CASSEGPIYEQYF. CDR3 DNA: TGCGCCAGCAGTGAGGGCCCGATCTACGAGCAGTACTTC.

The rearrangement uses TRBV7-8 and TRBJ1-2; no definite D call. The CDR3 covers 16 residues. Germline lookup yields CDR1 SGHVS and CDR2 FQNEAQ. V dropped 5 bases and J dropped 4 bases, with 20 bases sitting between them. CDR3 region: CASSLPEEIHLYGYTF. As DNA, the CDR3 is TGTGCCAGCAGCCTACCGGAGGAAATCCATCTCTATGGCTACACCTTC.

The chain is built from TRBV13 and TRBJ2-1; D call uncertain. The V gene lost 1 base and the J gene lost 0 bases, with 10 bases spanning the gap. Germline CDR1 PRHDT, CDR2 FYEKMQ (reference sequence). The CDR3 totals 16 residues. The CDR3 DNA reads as TGTGCCAGCAGCTTAGAGCCGACGGTCTCCTACAATGAGCAGTTCTTC. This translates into CASSLEPTVSYNEQFF.

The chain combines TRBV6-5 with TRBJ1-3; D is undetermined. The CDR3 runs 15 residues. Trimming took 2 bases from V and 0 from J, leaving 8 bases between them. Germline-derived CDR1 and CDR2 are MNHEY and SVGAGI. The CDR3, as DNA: TGTGCCAGCAGTTACCCAATGGACTCTGGAAACACCATATATTTT. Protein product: CASSYPMDSGNTIYF.

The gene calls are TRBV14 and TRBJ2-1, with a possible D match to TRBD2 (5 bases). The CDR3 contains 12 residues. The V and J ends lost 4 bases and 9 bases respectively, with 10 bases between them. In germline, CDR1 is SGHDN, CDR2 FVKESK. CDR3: CASSLGDGEQFF. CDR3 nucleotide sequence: TGTGCCAGCAGCCTCGGGGATGGTGAGCAGTTCTTC.

Here the CDR3 reads CASSIAGDNSPLHF. CDR3 DNA: TGTGCCAGTAGTATAGCTGGAGATAATTCACCCCTCCACTTT. The chain employs TRBV19 and TRBJ1-6, with unresolved D. Germline assignment: CDR1 LNHDA and CDR2 SQIVND (reference sequence). V was shortened by 1 base and J by 5 bases, with 6 bases between the two germline ends. CDR3 size: 14 residues.

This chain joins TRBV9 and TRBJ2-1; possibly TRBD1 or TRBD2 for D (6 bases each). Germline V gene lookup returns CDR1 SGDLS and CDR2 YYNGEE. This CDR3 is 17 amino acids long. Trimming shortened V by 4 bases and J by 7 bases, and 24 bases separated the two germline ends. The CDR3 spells CASSSPSGGPGWNEQFF. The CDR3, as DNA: TGTGCCAGCAGCTCCCCCAGTGGGGGGCCCGGGTGGAATGAGCAGTTCTTC. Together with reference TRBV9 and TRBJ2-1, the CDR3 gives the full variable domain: DSGVTQTPKHLITATGQRVTLRCSPRSGDLSVYWYQQSLDQGLQFLIQYYNGEERAKGNILERFSAQQFPDLHSELNLSSLELGDSALYFCASSSPSGGPGWNEQFFGPGTRLTVL.